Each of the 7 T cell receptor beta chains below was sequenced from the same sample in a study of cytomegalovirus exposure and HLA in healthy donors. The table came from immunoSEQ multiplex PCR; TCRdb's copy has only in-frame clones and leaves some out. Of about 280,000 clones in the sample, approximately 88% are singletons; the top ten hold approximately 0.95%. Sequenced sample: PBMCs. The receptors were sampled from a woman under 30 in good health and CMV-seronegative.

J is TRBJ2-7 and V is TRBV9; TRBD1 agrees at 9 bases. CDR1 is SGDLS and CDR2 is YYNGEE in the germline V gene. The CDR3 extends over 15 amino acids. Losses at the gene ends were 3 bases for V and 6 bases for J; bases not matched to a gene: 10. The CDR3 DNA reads TGTGCCAGCAGCGCTACCGGGACAGGGTCGGGCGAGCAGTACTTC. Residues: CASSATGTGSGEQYF.

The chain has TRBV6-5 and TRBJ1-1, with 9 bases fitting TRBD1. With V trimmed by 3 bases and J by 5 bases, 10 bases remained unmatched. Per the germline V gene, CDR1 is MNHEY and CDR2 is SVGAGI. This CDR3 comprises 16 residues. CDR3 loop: CASSYEPGQGLTEAFF. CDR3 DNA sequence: TGTGCCAGCAGTTATGAGCCCGGACAGGGGTTGACTGAAGCTTTCTTT.

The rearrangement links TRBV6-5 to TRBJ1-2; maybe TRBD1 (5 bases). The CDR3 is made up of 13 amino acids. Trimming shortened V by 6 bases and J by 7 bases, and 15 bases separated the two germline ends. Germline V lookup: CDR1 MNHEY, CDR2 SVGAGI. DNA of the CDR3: TGTGCCAGCAGATTCGGCGGGGCGGGTGGCTACACCTTC. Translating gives CASRFGGAGGYTF.

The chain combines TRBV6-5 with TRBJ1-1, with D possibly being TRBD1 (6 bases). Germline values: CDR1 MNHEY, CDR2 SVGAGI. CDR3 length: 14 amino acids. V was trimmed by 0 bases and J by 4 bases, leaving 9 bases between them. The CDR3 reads CASSYSGQPTEAFF. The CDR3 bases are TGTGCCAGCAGTTACTCTGGACAGCCCACTGAAGCTTTCTTT.

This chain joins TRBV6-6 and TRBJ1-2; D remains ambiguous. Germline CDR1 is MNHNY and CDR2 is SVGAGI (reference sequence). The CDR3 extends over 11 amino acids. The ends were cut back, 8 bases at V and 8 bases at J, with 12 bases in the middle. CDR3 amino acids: CASGFTEGYTF. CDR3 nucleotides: TGTGCCAGCGGCTTTACGGAGGGCTACACCTTC.

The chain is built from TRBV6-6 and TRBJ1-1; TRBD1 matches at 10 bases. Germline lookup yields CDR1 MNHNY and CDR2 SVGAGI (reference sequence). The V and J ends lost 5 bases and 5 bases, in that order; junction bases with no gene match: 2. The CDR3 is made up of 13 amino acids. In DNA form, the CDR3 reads TGTGCCAGCAGTCCGGGACAGGGGACTGAAGCTTTCTTT. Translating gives CASSPGQGTEAFF.

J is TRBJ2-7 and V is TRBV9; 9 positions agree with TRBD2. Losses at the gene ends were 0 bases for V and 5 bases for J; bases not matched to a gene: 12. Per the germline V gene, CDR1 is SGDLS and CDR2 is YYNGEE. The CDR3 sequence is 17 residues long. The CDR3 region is CASSVGASGTVGHEQYF. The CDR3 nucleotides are TGTGCCAGCAGCGTAGGGGCTAGCGGGACCGTTGGGCACGAGCAGTACTTC.